The 19 T cell receptor beta chains listed next were all sequenced from one sample in a study of T cell responses to AZD1222 COVID-19 vaccine. TCRdb keeps only in-frame clones here, not all; method: immunoSEQ multiplex PCR. This table holds about 76,000 clones, 90% found once. Here the sequenced sample was peripheral blood, taken on day 0 of AZD1222 vaccination. These receptors were obtained from an adult in good health.

The DNA of the CDR3 is TGTGCCAGCAGTGAAAACAGGGGGCGAACCGGGGAGCTGTTTTTT. Translating it yields CASSENRGRTGELFF. V is TRBV2 and J is TRBJ2-2, with TRBD1 identical over 9 bases. From germline, CDR1 is SNHLY and CDR2 FYNNEI. CDR3 length: 15 amino acids. Unmatched junction bases numbered 3, after V lost 2 bases and J lost 5 bases.

This clone was detected only once. The chain joins TRBV24-1 to TRBJ1-1, with 7 nucleotides matching TRBD1. Germline CDR1 KGHDR, CDR2 SFDVKD. The CDR3 runs 13 residues. Unmatched junction bases numbered 5, after V lost 7 bases and J lost 4 bases. The CDR3 DNA sequence: TGTGCCACCAGCCCAGGGGGGGCCACTGAAGCTTTCTTT. Its protein product is CATSPGGATEAFF.

The chain is built from TRBV6-2 or TRBV6-3 and TRBJ2-1; unclear D gene. Germline assignment: CDR1 MNHEY and CDR2 SVGEGT. Trimming took 4 bases from V and 3 from J, leaving 1 base between them. The CDR3 runs 11 residues. CDR3 sequence: CASSFYNEQFF. The CDR3 bases are TGTGCCAGCAGTTTCTACAATGAGCAGTTCTTC.

This chain links TRBV7-3 with TRBJ2-3; the match to TRBD1 covers 7 bases. The CDR3 extends over 17 amino acids. V shed 2 bases and J 0 bases; nucleotides not matched to a gene: 8. Germline V gene data show CDR1 as SGHTA and CDR2 as FQGTGA. This CDR3 is CASSLDGRGTSTDTQYF. CDR3 bases: TGTGCCAGCAGCTTAGACGGCAGGGGGACGAGCACAGATACGCAGTATTTT.

This rearrangement joins TRBV7-9 to TRBJ2-1, with D perhaps TRBD1 (6 bases). V dropped 0 bases and J dropped 8 bases, with 11 bases sitting between them. Germline CDR1 is SEHNR and CDR2 is FQNEAQ (reference sequence). The CDR3 length is 14 residues. The CDR3 nucleotides read TGTGCCAGCAGCTTAGCACAGGGTAACCATGAGCAGTTCTTC. Protein product: CASSLAQGNHEQFF. Together with reference TRBV7-9 and TRBJ2-1, the CDR3 gives the full variable domain: DTGVSQNPRHKITKRGQNVTFRCDPISEHNRLYWYRQTLGQGPEFLTYFQNEAQLEKSRLLSDRFSAERPKGSFSTLEIQRTEQGDSAMYLCASSLAQGNHEQFFGPGTRLTVL.

V gene TRBV27 combines with J gene TRBJ2-1, with 7 bases that match TRBD2. Germline loops: CDR1 MNHEY, CDR2 SMNVEV (reference sequence). Trimming took 2 bases from V and 7 from J; bases not matched to a gene: 8. CDR3 size: 15 residues. The CDR3 coding sequence is TGTGCCAGCAGTTTACGGCGGGAGCGCCGGAATGAGCAGTTCTTC. This translates into CASSLRRERRNEQFF.

The chain uses TRBV11-3 and TRBJ1-2; D is possibly TRBD1 (5 bases). The V end lost 3 bases, the J end lost 7 bases, and 12 bases lay between the germline ends. CDR1 is SGHNT, CDR2 YENEEA, per germline. The CDR3 is 13 amino acids. The CDR3 DNA follows: TGTGCCAGCAGCTTTCGAGGGGCGCCTGGCTACACCTTC. Its protein product is CASSFRGAPGYTF. Supplemented by reference TRBV11-3 and TRBJ1-2, the full variable domain reads EAGVVQSPRYKIIEKKQPVAFWCNPISGHNTLYWYLQNLGQGPELLIRYENEEAVDDSQLPKDRFSAERLKGVDSTLKIQPAELGDSAVYLCASSFRGAPGYTFGSGTRLTVV.

The chain has TRBV19 and TRBJ2-1; 8 nucleotides agree with TRBD2. V dropped 5 bases and J dropped 7; count of bases not matched to a gene: 10. Germline values: CDR1 LNHDA, CDR2 SQIVND (reference sequence). The CDR3 sequence is 15 residues long. The CDR3 region has the DNA TGTGCCAGTAGTGCCCAGGGAGCGGGGGCTAATGAGCAGTTCTTC. It encodes CASSAQGAGANEQFF.

The chain couples TRBV11-2 to TRBJ1-2, with TRBD1 as a possible D gene (6 bases). V was cut by 2 bases and J by 0 bases, with 13 bases left in between. The CDR3 is made up of 16 amino acids. CDR1 and CDR2 (germline): SGHAT, FQNNGV. DNA of the CDR3: TGTGCCAGCAGCTTACGTGGAGGGGGAACTAACTATGGCTACACCTTC. Residues: CASSLRGGGTNYGYTF.

This clone is a singleton in its sample. V is TRBV6-5 and J is TRBJ1-6, with D tentatively TRBD1 (5 bases). Per the germline V gene, CDR1 is MNHEY and CDR2 is SVGAGI. Trimming stripped 0 bases from V and 8 bases from J, with 14 bases between. This CDR3 has 16 residues. The CDR3 DNA follows: TGTGCCAGCAGTTACTCTCCAGGGAGGGGATATTCACCCCTCCACTTT. It codes for CASSYSPGRGYSPLHF.

The genes are TRBV11-3 and TRBJ2-1, with 9 bases matching TRBD2. CDR1 and CDR2 (germline): SGHNT, YENEEA. The trim removed 3 bases at V and 7 bases at J, leaving 19 bases unmatched. CDR3 length: 19 amino acids. CDR3 sequence reads: CASSLAQGFSGRGLNEQFF. The CDR3 nucleotides are TGTGCCAGCAGCTTGGCACAGGGATTTAGCGGGAGAGGATTGAATGAGCAGTTCTTC.

V usage is TRBV18 and J usage is TRBJ1-3; D call uncertain. V lost 0 bases and J 4 bases, leaving 7 bases between the germline ends. The CDR3 totals 14 residues. Germline CDR1 KGHSH, CDR2 LQKENI. The CDR3 reads CASSPPTPGNTIYF. CDR3 nucleotide sequence: TGTGCCAGCTCACCACCGACACCCGGAAACACCATATATTTT.

The rearrangement uses TRBV11-1 and TRBJ2-3, with a possible D match to TRBD2 (7 bases). The CDR3 consists of 15 residues. The V end lost 6 bases, the J end lost 2 bases, and 15 bases lay between the germline ends. In germline, CDR1 is SGHAT, CDR2 FQDESV (reference sequence). CDR3 residues: CASRGRGGSTDTQYF. The CDR3 coding sequence is TGTGCCAGCAGAGGTAGGGGGGGGTCCACAGATACGCAGTATTTT.

The CDR3 DNA sequence: TGTGCCAGTAGTATAGATCATCGGAAGGTGGCGGCTGAAGCTTTCTTT. Its translation: CASSIDHRKVAAEAFF. V gene TRBV19 combines with J gene TRBJ1-1; D is unresolved. Germline CDR1 LNHDA, CDR2 SQIVND (reference sequence). There are 16 residues in the CDR3. The V end was cut by 0 bases, the J end by 6 bases, with 17 bases between.

The rearrangement joins TRBV3-1 (or the pseudogene TRBV3-2) to TRBJ1-4; weak D call: TRBD1 (5 bases). The V end lost 4 bases, the J end lost 15 bases, and 18 bases lay between the germline ends. CDR1 and CDR2 (germline): LGHDT, YNNKEL (reference sequence). This CDR3 region has 13 residues. The CDR3 DNA reads as TGTGCCAGCAGCCGATCCTGGGACGGGGGGTTGTTTTTT. This sequence encodes CASSRSWDGGLFF.

The chain has TRBV25-1 and TRBJ1-4, with D possibly being TRBD1 (6 bases). V shed 2 bases and J shed 7 bases, with 17 bases lying between them. CDR3 length equals 16 residues. Germline lookup yields CDR1 MGHDK and CDR2 SYGVNS. The CDR3 nucleotides read TGTGCCAGCAGTGAACCTAAGGACAGCTTGGCTGAAAAACTGTTTTTT. Residues: CASSEPKDSLAEKLFF.

This chain links TRBV7-2 with TRBJ1-4; tentative D call: TRBD1 (5 bases). V shed 2 bases and J shed 0 bases, with 7 bases lying between them. Germline loops: CDR1 SGHTA, CDR2 FQGNSA. The CDR3 sequence is 15 residues long. This CDR3 reads CASSLMTATNEKLFF. As DNA, the CDR3 is TGTGCCAGCAGCTTAATGACAGCAACTAATGAAAAACTGTTTTTT.

In the case of this clone: The sample contains more than one DNA sequence encoding this CDR3. The V and J genes are TRBV9 and TRBJ2-1; the D gene is possibly TRBD1 (7 bases). The CDR3 has 15 amino acids. Germline CDR1 is SGDLS and CDR2 is YYNGEE. V lost 0 bases, J lost 3 bases, and 10 bases lay in between. The CDR3 region has the DNA TGTGCCAGCAGCGTAGGGGGGGACAGCTACAATGAGCAGTTCTTC. This translates into CASSVGGDSYNEQFF.

The chain carries TRBV28 and TRBJ2-1; D possibly corresponds to TRBD1 (6 bases). This CDR3 region has 13 residues. The germline V gene encodes CDR1 MDHEN and CDR2 SYDVKM. V dropped 2 bases and J dropped 4 bases, with 6 bases sitting between them. The CDR3 DNA reads as TGTGCCAGCAGTTTAACAGGGTACAATGAGCAGTTCTTC. Translated, it gives CASSLTGYNEQFF.